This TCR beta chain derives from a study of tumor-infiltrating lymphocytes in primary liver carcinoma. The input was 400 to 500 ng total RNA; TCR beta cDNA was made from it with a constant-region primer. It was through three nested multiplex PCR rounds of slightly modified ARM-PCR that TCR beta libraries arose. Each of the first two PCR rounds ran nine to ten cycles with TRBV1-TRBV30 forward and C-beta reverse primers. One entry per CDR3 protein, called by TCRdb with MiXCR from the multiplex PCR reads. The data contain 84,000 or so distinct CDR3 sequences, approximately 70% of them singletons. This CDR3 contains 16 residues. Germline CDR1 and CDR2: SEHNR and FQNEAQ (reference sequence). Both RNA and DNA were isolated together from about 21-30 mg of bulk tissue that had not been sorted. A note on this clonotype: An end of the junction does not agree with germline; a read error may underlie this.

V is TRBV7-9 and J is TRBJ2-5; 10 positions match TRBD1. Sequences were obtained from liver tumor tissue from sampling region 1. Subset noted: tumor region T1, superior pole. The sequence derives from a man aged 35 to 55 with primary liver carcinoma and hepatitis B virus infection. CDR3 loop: CDSSSRDRGVQETQYF. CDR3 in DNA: TGTGACAGCAGCTCCCGGGACAGGGGAGTCCAAGAGACCCAGTACTTT.